Listed here are 10 T cell receptor beta chains from one sample, sequenced in a study of blood T cell repertoires in COVID-19 (dated by TCRdb to the early 2020s). Library construction relied on the immunoSEQ multiplex PCR assay. This is the immuneACCESS table as TCRdb keeps it, with only in-frame sequences that have V and J called. A part of the clones is gone; compared with another copy, unresolved V genes explain less than half, and the rest is unexplained. The sample profile shows around 100,000 clones; approximately 83% of them were found once. Less than 3.5% of the sample is taken by the ten largest. What was sequenced was PBMCs or T cells enriched from blood (not recorded which). The receptors here all came from a woman between 45 and 60 years old who had recovered from COVID-19.

V and J are TRBV9 and TRBJ2-2; tentative D call: TRBD1 (6 bases). Per the germline V gene, CDR1 is SGDLS and CDR2 is YYNGEE. Trimming shortened V by 5 bases and J by 6 bases, and 8 bases separated the two germline ends. This CDR3 has 12 residues. In DNA, the CDR3 is TGTGCCAGCAGTGCAGGGGCCGGGGAGCTGTTTTTT. The encoded protein is CASSAGAGELFF.

J is TRBJ2-5 and V is TRBV11-3; a possible D gene is TRBD2 (7 bases). The CDR3 length is 14 residues. From germline, CDR1 is SGHNT and CDR2 YENEEA. V lost 1 base and J lost 5, with 11 bases in between. The CDR3 bases are TGTGCCAGCAGCTTAGGCGGGGGCCATGAGACCCAGTACTTC. It encodes CASSLGGGHETQYF.

The chain has TRBV7-3 and TRBJ2-1; the match to TRBD2 covers 7 bases. This CDR3 contains 16 residues. Germline values: CDR1 SGHTA, CDR2 FQGTGA. Germline trimming cut 3 bases from V and 0 bases from J; bases unmatched to any gene: 5. This CDR3 reads CASSFSGASSYNEQFF. The CDR3 DNA follows: TGTGCCAGCAGCTTCAGCGGGGCTAGCTCCTACAATGAGCAGTTCTTC.

This chain uses TRBV15 with TRBJ2-5; a possible D gene is TRBD2 (6 bases). The CDR3 consists of 14 residues. V was pared by 3 bases and J by 7 bases, with 15 bases between. Germline CDR1 LNHNV, CDR2 YYDKDF (reference sequence). The CDR3 DNA follows: TGTGCCACCAGCAGCGGCGGGGCGGATGGGACCCAGTACTTC. Amino acid sequence: CATSSGGADGTQYF.

The genes are TRBV28 and TRBJ1-2; 8 positions match TRBD1. Germline assignment: CDR1 MDHEN and CDR2 SYDVKM. The V segment lost 5 bases and the J segment 0 bases; nucleotides outside the gene matches: 8. The CDR3 contains 16 residues. CDR3 coding DNA: TGTGCCAGCAGTCCGGGACAGGAGGTTTCTAACTATGGCTACACCTTC. This sequence encodes CASSPGQEVSNYGYTF.

The V gene is TRBV28, the J gene TRBJ1-2; 9 bases line up with TRBD1. The germline gives CDR1 MDHEN, CDR2 SYDVKM. Trimming took 5 bases from V and 4 from J; bases not matched to a gene: 5. This CDR3 region has 14 residues. This CDR3 reads CASSQGQGFYGYTF. Written as DNA, the CDR3 is TGTGCCAGCAGTCAGGGACAGGGTTTCTATGGCTACACCTTC.

In its sample, this clone was seen a few times. This chain uses TRBV27 with TRBJ2-7, with TRBD2 identical over 11 bases. V lost 0 bases and J lost 0; bases outside the gene matches: 16. Germline CDR1 MNHEY, CDR2 SMNVEV (reference sequence). This CDR3 contains 21 residues. DNA of the CDR3: TGTGCCAGCAGTTTATCCCTACGGAGGGGACTTACTAGCGGGAGCTCCTACGAGCAGTACTTC. Its protein product is CASSLSLRRGLTSGSSYEQYF.

The chain employs TRBV6-5 and TRBJ2-7; D call uncertain. Germline assignment: CDR1 MNHEY and CDR2 SVGAGI. The ends were cut back, 3 bases at V and 0 bases at J, with 6 bases in the middle. The CDR3 contains 13 residues. The CDR3 nucleotides read TGTGCCAGCAGTTATGAGAGCTCCTACGAGCAGTACTTC. It encodes CASSYESSYEQYF.

The count of this clone is one. V gene TRBV9 combines with J gene TRBJ1-6, with D unclear. This CDR3 spans 14 amino acids. Trimming pared 0 bases from V and 6 bases from J, leaving 7 bases between. Germline CDR1 SGDLS, CDR2 YYNGEE. CDR3 bases: TGTGCCAGCAGCGTAGCTACAGTTAATTCACCCCTCCACTTT. Its protein product is CASSVATVNSPLHF.

This clone came up once. This chain links TRBV27 with TRBJ2-3; D remains ambiguous. V lost 5 bases and J 6 bases, leaving 12 bases between the germline ends. Germline V gene sequence: CDR1 MNHEY, CDR2 SMNVEV (reference sequence). The CDR3 consists of 13 residues. CDR3 protein: CASSPPYRDTQYF. The DNA for the CDR3 is TGTGCCAGCAGTCCTCCCTACCGGGATACGCAGTATTTT.